This T cell receptor beta chain came from a study of cytomegalovirus exposure and HLA in healthy donors. Study-wide results and limits: A later analysis linked roughly 17,000 TCR beta sequences to HLA alleles at 0.05 false discovery rate.

Vbeta (60) and Jbeta (13) primers were used in the PCR. Sequenced by immunoSEQ multiplex PCR; TCRdb stores in-frame clones only, minus some. Found here are some 200,000 clones, around 80% of them singletons; the top ten hold about 2.2%. V shed 3 bases, J shed 6 bases, and the junction held 13 bases outside the gene matches. This CDR3 is 17 amino acids long. In germline, CDR1 is SGHRS, CDR2 YFSETQ. Note on this clone: Antigen: not known.

The sample taken for sequencing was PBMCs. V is TRBV5-1 and J is TRBJ1-2; TRBD1 aligns across 11 bases. The receptor was derived from a woman in her thirties in good health and CMV-seronegative. The CDR3 region is CASSSGHGQGAWNGYTF. The CDR3 nucleotides are TGCGCCAGCAGCTCGGGACATGGACAGGGGGCTTGGAATGGCTACACCTTC.